This TCR beta chain was captured by sequencing in a study of T cell responses to AZD1222 COVID-19 vaccine. Comments on this clone: Its antigen is not known.

Study-level points and caveats: Receipt of two AZD1222 doses was followed by a rise in Spike-specific TCR breadth and depth.

Generated by immunoSEQ multiplex PCR, the TCRdb table keeps only in-frame clones and is missing some. The repertoire consists of more than 95,000 clones, with approximately 88% occurring once and the leading ten covering more than 4%. V was trimmed by 7 bases and J by 5 bases, leaving 14 bases between them. The CDR3 totals 13 residues. This TCR came from an adult in good health. The source was peripheral blood, collected on day 0 of AZD1222 vaccination. This chain joins TRBV12-3 or TRBV12-4 and TRBJ2-5; TRBD2 is a possible D gene (6 bases). The CDR3 region has the DNA TGTGCCAGCACCGTGGAAGGGAGGGAGACCCAGTACTTC. This sequence encodes CASTVEGRETQYF.